This is a list of T cell receptor beta chains from one sample in a study of blood T cell repertoires in COVID-19. Using immunoSEQ multiplex PCR, the repertoire was profiled, and TCRdb retains in-frame clones only, with some absent. Among about 200,000 clones, around nine tenths were seen once, and the ten largest hold approximately 6%. Input material: peripheral blood. Receptors originate from a man in his fifties or sixties who had recovered from COVID-19. CDR3s include the opening cysteine and the closing phenylalanine or tryptophan. A D gene is named only where the DNA matches it firmly. Rows may omit the clone size; those that give it use once, few, many or a size class.

d_call clone_size j_call v_call cdr3_aa cdr3_nt
- - TRBJ1-3 TRBV19 CASSMLGGAQGNTIYF TGTGCCAGTAGTATGCTCGGGGGGGCGCAAGGAAACACCATATATTTT
TRBD1 few TRBJ1-1 TRBV15 CATSRAVGTGVTEAFF TGTGCCACCAGCAGGGCCGTGGGGACAGGGGTCACTGAAGCTTTCTTT
TRBD2 - TRBJ2-3 TRBV5-4 CASSLGLAGGQSDTQYF TGTGCCAGCAGCTTGGGACTAGCGGGGGGGCAGTCAGATACGCAGTATTTT
TRBD2 - TRBJ2-3 TRBV28 CASSSISGRAGDTQYF TGTGCCAGCAGCTCTATTAGCGGGAGGGCCGGGGATACGCAGTATTTT
TRBD1 - TRBJ2-1 TRBV9 CASSGRAGQGYNEQFF TGTGCCAGCAGCGGTCGCGCGGGACAGGGTTACAATGAGCAGTTCTTC
- - TRBJ2-3 TRBV4-1 CASSQVANLPRFTDTQYF TGCGCCAGCAGCCAAGTTGCGAACCTGCCGCGTTTCACAGATACGCAGTATTTT
- - TRBJ2-1 TRBV5-1 CASSLLPAGSPSEEQFF TGCGCCAGCAGCCTCTTACCAGCGGGCTCCCCTAGTGAGGAGCAGTTCTTC
TRBD1 - TRBJ2-5 TRBV10-1 CASAAGGIETQYF TGCGCCAGCGCAGCAGGGGGCATAGAGACCCAGTACTTC
TRBD2 - TRBJ2-4 TRBV7-2 CASTPGLAGGNRDIQYF TGTGCCAGCACCCCGGGACTAGCGGGGGGAAATCGGGACATTCAGTACTTC
TRBD1 - TRBJ2-5 TRBV29-1 CSVGGTGQKTQYF TGCAGCGTTGGCGGGACAGGGCAGAAGACCCAGTACTTC
TRBD1 - TRBJ2-6 TRBV28 CATPRDRGVSGANVLTF TGTGCCACCCCGAGGGACAGGGGGGTCTCTGGGGCCAACGTCCTGACTTTC
- - TRBJ1-1 TRBV7-3 CASSSFNQVHTEAFF TGTGCCAGCAGCTCGTTTAACCAGGTACACACTGAAGCTTTCTTT
- once TRBJ2-2 TRBV10-2 CATGRRAVGTGELFF TGCGCCACCGGGCGGAGGGCCGTCGGCACCGGGGAGCTGTTTTTT
TRBD1 - TRBJ1-4 TRBV6-2/TRBV6-3 CASSYSDRGNEKLFF TGTGCCAGCAGTTACTCGGACAGGGGTAACGAAAAACTGTTTTTT
TRBD1 - TRBJ1-2 TRBV7-6 CASSLQAGTGQGYGYTF TGTGCCAGCAGCTTACAGGCGGGGACTGGACAGGGCTATGGCTACACCTTC
- - TRBJ1-1 TRBV27 CASSYGLFAEAFF TGTGCCAGCAGCTACGGGTTGTTCGCTGAAGCTTTCTTT
- - TRBJ2-2 TRBV4-1 CASIPFAGAATGELFF TGCGCCAGCATCCCCTTCGCGGGGGCTGCCACCGGGGAGCTGTTTTTT
- - TRBJ1-1 TRBV19 CASSPHGENTEAFF TGTGCCAGTAGTCCGCACGGTGAAAACACTGAAGCTTTCTTT
- - TRBJ1-2 TRBV6-5 CASSYFVGASGGYTF TGTGCCAGCAGTTACTTTGTTGGGGCCTCGGGTGGCTACACCTTC
TRBD1 - TRBJ1-2 TRBV6-5 CASSPGLQGAGGYTF TGTGCCAGCAGTCCAGGTTTACAGGGGGCTGGTGGCTACACCTTC
- - TRBJ1-2 TRBV9 CASSVAGREAYGYTF TGTGCCAGCAGCGTAGCCGGCCGGGAGGCCTATGGCTACACCTTC
TRBD1 - TRBJ2-7 TRBV28 CASSPLTGGGYEQYF TGTGCCAGCAGTCCCCTGACAGGGGGCGGATACGAGCAGTACTTC
- - TRBJ1-1 TRBV28 CASSLLVNTEAFF TGTGCCAGCTCTTTGTTAGTAAACACTGAAGCTTTCTTT
- - TRBJ2-7 TRBV6-5 CASSPGGIDHEQYF TGTGCCAGCAGCCCCGGAGGGATCGATCACGAGCAGTACTTC
TRBD1 once TRBJ1-1 TRBV7-2 CASSARTGNFF TGTGCCAGCAGCGCCCGGACAGGGAATTTCTTT
- - TRBJ2-1 TRBV18 CASSLTMAGDNEQFF TGTGCCAGCTCACTAACGATGGCAGGGGACAATGAGCAGTTCTTC
TRBD2 - TRBJ2-4 TRBV3-1/TRBV3-2 CASSPGTSGGRAKNIQYF TGTGCCAGCAGCCCAGGGACTAGCGGGGGGCGGGCCAAAAACATTCAGTACTTC
TRBD1 - TRBJ1-4 TRBV6-5 CASSYSTGELFF TGTGCCAGCAGTTACTCGACAGGGGAACTGTTTTTT
TRBD1 - TRBJ1-5 TRBV4-1 CASSQEGDSYQPQHF TGCGCCAGCAGCCAAGAGGGGGACAGTTATCAGCCCCAGCATTTT
- few TRBJ1-4 TRBV5-1 CASSLTRGGEKLFF TGCGCCAGCAGCCTCACAAGGGGTGGCGAAAAACTGTTTTTT
TRBD1 once TRBJ2-2 TRBV28 CASSPSDRATGELFF TGTGCCAGCAGTCCATCGGACAGGGCGACCGGGGAGCTGTTTTTT
- - TRBJ1-5 TRBV11-2 CASSLTGDNQPQHF TGTGCCAGCAGCCTGACAGGAGACAATCAGCCCCAGCATTTT
TRBD1 few TRBJ1-4 TRBV5-6 CASSPGTGVTGKLFF TGTGCCAGCAGCCCCGGGACAGGGGTTACTGGGAAACTGTTTTTT
TRBD2 once TRBJ2-3 TRBV19 CASSIVPLAGYTDTQYF TGTGCCAGTAGTATAGTGCCACTAGCGGGATACACAGATACGCAGTATTTT
TRBD1 - TRBJ2-5 TRBV19 CASSIESRQGQETQYF TGTGCCAGTAGTATAGAGTCAAGACAGGGGCAAGAGACCCAGTACTTC
- - TRBJ1-2 TRBV28 CASSSRGARGYTF TGTGCCAGCAGTTCCCGCGGGGCTAGGGGTTACACCTTC
TRBD1 - TRBJ1-2 TRBV7-2 CASSSRRGIAYGYTF TGTGCCAGCAGCTCCCGCAGGGGGATAGCTTATGGCTACACCTTC
- - TRBJ2-3 TRBV7-9 CASSRVRPPTDTQYF TGTGCCAGCAGCCGTGTCAGGCCCCCCACAGATACGCAGTATTTT
TRBD1 - TRBJ2-4 TRBV6-5 CASSTDRVKNIQYF TGTGCCAGCAGCACGGACAGGGTGAAAAACATTCAGTACTTC
TRBD1 - TRBJ1-1 TRBV3-1/TRBV3-2 CASSRHRDRWSPEAFF TGTGCCAGCAGCCGACACCGGGACAGATGGTCCCCTGAAGCTTTCTTT
TRBD2 - TRBJ2-3 TRBV30 CAWSQGLAGGPDTQYF TGTGCCTGGAGTCAGGGACTAGCGGGAGGGCCAGATACGCAGTATTTT
TRBD2 - TRBJ2-1 TRBV27 CASSFGVLAGNEQFF TGTGCCAGCAGTTTTGGAGTCCTAGCGGGCAATGAGCAGTTCTTC
- - TRBJ2-1 TRBV5-6 CASSLGVWGGNEQFF TGTGCCAGCAGCTTGGGGGTTTGGGGCGGCAATGAGCAGTTCTTC
- - TRBJ2-1 TRBV19 CASSMSGVGGSYNEQFF TGTGCCAGTAGTATGTCCGGAGTTGGCGGATCCTACAATGAGCAGTTCTTC
- once TRBJ2-5 TRBV7-9 CASSFSGGKETQYF TGTGCCAGCAGCTTCTCCGGCGGGAAAGAGACCCAGTACTTC
- - TRBJ1-1 TRBV6-1 CASSEFGTMNTEAFF TGTGCCAGCAGTGAATTTGGCACCATGAACACTGAAGCTTTCTTT
TRBD1 once TRBJ1-2 TRBV27 CASSLYPGQFNYGYTF TGTGCCAGCAGTCTTTACCCGGGACAGTTCAACTATGGCTACACCTTC
TRBD2 - TRBJ2-1 TRBV19 CASSIAGGSYNEQFF TGTGCCAGTAGTATAGCGGGAGGGTCCTACAATGAGCAGTTCTTC
TRBD1 - TRBJ2-7 TRBV18 CASSSGATGGNEQYF TGTGCCAGCTCATCAGGAGCCACAGGGGGGAACGAGCAGTACTTC
TRBD1 - TRBJ1-5 TRBV28 CASSNRGSGQPQHF TGTGCCAGCAGTAACAGGGGGTCGGGACAGCCCCAGCATTTT
- large TRBJ2-7 TRBV7-7 CASSPWESGVNEQYF TGTGCCAGCAGCCCTTGGGAGTCGGGAGTAAACGAGCAGTACTTC